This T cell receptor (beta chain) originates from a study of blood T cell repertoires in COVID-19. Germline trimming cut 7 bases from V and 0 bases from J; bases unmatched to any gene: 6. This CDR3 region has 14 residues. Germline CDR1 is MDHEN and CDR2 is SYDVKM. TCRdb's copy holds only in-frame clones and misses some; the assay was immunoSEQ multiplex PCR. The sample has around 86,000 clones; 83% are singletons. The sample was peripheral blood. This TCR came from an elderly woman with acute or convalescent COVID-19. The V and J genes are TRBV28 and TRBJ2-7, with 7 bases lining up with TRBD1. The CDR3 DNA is TGTGCCAGCATCTCAGGGGGTACCTCCTACGAGCAGTACTTC. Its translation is CASISGGTSYEQYF.